This entry lists 10 T cell receptor beta chains sequenced from one sample in a study of human T cells and chemical hapten exposure. Unfractionated whole blood yielded the extracted total RNA. Via MiXCR, TCRdb re-called the 5' RACE reads, giving one row per CDR3 protein. This table holds tens of thousands of distinct CDR3 sequences, about 16% found once. The receptors were gathered from a female donor in good health.

The rearrangement joins TRBV7-8 to TRBJ2-3; a possible D gene is TRBD2 (5 bases). CDR3 length equals 15 residues. The V end was cut by 1 base, the J end by 0 bases, with 8 bases between. Germline lookup yields CDR1 SGHVS and CDR2 FQNEAQ. In nucleotides, the CDR3 is TGTGCCAGCAGCTTAGACGGGGTTAGCACAGATACGCAGTATTTT. Its protein product is CASSLDGVSTDTQYF.

This chain uses TRBV2 with TRBJ2-3; 8 nucleotides line up with TRBD2. The germline CDR1 and CDR2 sequences are SNHLY and FYNNEI. The CDR3 extends over 16 amino acids. The V segment lost 4 bases and the J segment 0 bases; nucleotides outside the gene matches: 6. The CDR3 here is CASSARLASSTDTQYF. The CDR3 DNA follows: TGTGCCAGCAGTGCCAGACTAGCGAGTAGCACAGATACGCAGTATTTT.

J is TRBJ1-1 and V is TRBV2; D is perhaps TRBD1 (6 bases). V dropped 1 base and J dropped 4 bases, with 13 bases sitting between them. CDR1 is SNHLY and CDR2 is FYNNEI in the germline V gene. The CDR3 totals 15 residues. Here the CDR3 DNA reads TGTGCCAGCAGTGAAGTTGGGGGGGCGAGCACTGAAGCTTTCTTT. It specifies CASSEVGGASTEAFF.

The chain carries TRBV29-1 and TRBJ1-2; possible D gene TRBD1, 5 bases. Germline loops: CDR1 SQVTM, CDR2 ANQGSEA. The CDR3 spans 12 residues. V shed 3 bases and J shed 11 bases, with 16 bases lying between them. The CDR3 sequence: CSVEGQGLGYTF. For the CDR3, the DNA is TGCAGCGTTGAGGGCCAGGGTCTGGGATACACCTTC.

This clonotype has ten or more counts. The rearrangement links TRBV30 to TRBJ1-4, with D uncertain. In germline, CDR1 is GTSNPN, CDR2 SVGIG (reference sequence). This CDR3 has 14 amino acids. Trimming removed 1 base from V and 7 bases from J, with 13 bases in between. This CDR3 is CAWSAGPGGEKLFF. In DNA form, the CDR3 reads TGTGCCTGGAGTGCCGGTCCCGGAGGTGAAAAACTGTTTTTT.

This clonotype is medium-sized (0.01 to 0.1%) by share. The chain combines TRBV7-2 with TRBJ1-5; D possibly corresponds to TRBD1 (6 bases). The CDR3 spans 13 residues. Per the germline V gene, CDR1 is SGHTA and CDR2 is FQGNSA. With 9 bases removed from V and 4 bases from J, the gap between germline ends came to 13 bases. The CDR3 region is CASSGQRNQPQHF. The CDR3 DNA reads as TGTGCCAGTAGCGGACAGAGGAATCAGCCCCAGCATTTT.

This clonotype was seen a handful of times. The rearrangement links TRBV6-1 to TRBJ1-4, with D perhaps TRBD1 (6 bases). Looked up from germline, CDR1 is MNHNS and CDR2 is SASEGT. V was clipped by 0 bases and J by 8 bases, with 13 bases between them. This CDR3 is 15 amino acids long. CDR3 bases: TGTGCCAGCAGTGAAGCGCGAAGGCAGGGGGAAAAACTGTTTTTT. Translating gives CASSEARRQGEKLFF.

This clonotype appeared a few times. This chain connects TRBV3-1 to TRBJ2-1; D remains ambiguous. Germline V CDR1 and CDR2: LGHDT, YNNKEL (reference sequence). The V end was cut by 4 bases, the J end by 4 bases, with 5 bases between. The CDR3 is 12 residues long. The chain's CDR3 is CASSLMYNEQFF. The DNA for the CDR3 is TGTGCCAGCAGCCTAATGTACAATGAGCAGTTCTTC.

The rearrangement links TRBV7-2 to TRBJ1-5; 7 bases fit TRBD1. CDR3 length: 14 residues. CDR1 and CDR2 (germline): SGHTA, FQGNSA. V dropped 3 bases and J dropped 3; count of bases not matched to a gene: 2. CDR3 sequence: CASSLGQNNQPQHF. The CDR3 DNA reads TGTGCCAGCAGCTTGGGACAGAACAATCAGCCCCAGCATTTT. The full variable domain, its missing parts supplied by reference TRBV7-2 and TRBJ1-5, is GAGVSQSPSNKVTEKGKDVELRCDPISGHTALYWYRQSLGQGLEFLIYFQGNSAPDKSGLPSDRFSAERTGGSVSTLTIQRTQQEDSAVYLCASSLGQNNQPQHFGDGTRLSIL.

The genes are TRBV29-1 and TRBJ2-1, with 10 bases aligning to TRBD2. This CDR3 has 13 amino acids. Germline lookup yields CDR1 SQVTM and CDR2 ANQGSEA. V gave up 5 bases and J gave up 7 bases; unmatched junction bases: 5. In nucleotides, the CDR3 is TGCAGCGTTCTTGCGGGACTAGCGAATGAGCAGTTCTTC. Encoded protein: CSVLAGLANEQFF.